The 11 T cell receptor beta chains listed next were all sequenced from one sample in a study of blood T cell repertoires in COVID-19. TCRdb keeps only in-frame clones here, not all; method: immunoSEQ multiplex PCR. The sample lists fewer than 500,000 clones, 75% to 90% occurring once. The sequencing sample was made of PBMCs or T cells enriched from blood (not recorded which). The source is a man aged 25 to 45 who had recovered from COVID-19.

The chain links TRBV25-1 to TRBJ1-1, with 7 bases fitting TRBD1. J gave up 4 bases and V 6 bases, and 11 bases lay outside the gene matches. Germline V gene lookup returns CDR1 MGHDK and CDR2 SYGVNS. The CDR3 length is 15 residues. CDR3 DNA sequence: TGTGCCAGCAGGCAACAGGGGATCCAGGGCACTGAAGCTTTCTTT. It specifies CASRQQGIQGTEAFF.

The chain links TRBV5-6 to TRBJ1-2; TRBD1 aligns across 7 bases. Per germline, CDR1 SGHDT and CDR2 YYEEEE. The J segment lost 8 bases and the V segment lost 4 bases, leaving 8 bases of the junction unmatched. The CDR3 sequence is 13 residues long. This CDR3 reads CASSITGAGGYTF. The CDR3 region has the DNA TGTGCCAGCAGCATTACAGGGGCGGGAGGCTACACCTTC.

This chain connects TRBV5-1 to TRBJ2-1; D is possibly TRBD2 (5 bases). The CDR3 is made up of 17 amino acids. Germline CDR1 is SGHRS and CDR2 is YFSETQ. Trimming removed 2 bases from V and 0 bases from J, with 15 bases in between. This chain's CDR3 is CASSFPQAGPSYNEQFF. CDR3 bases: TGCGCCAGCAGCTTCCCCCAGGCGGGCCCCTCCTACAATGAGCAGTTCTTC.

This clone has only one observation. The chain has TRBV3-1 (or the pseudogene TRBV3-2) and TRBJ2-7, with TRBD1 matching 7 bases. J was trimmed by 2 bases and V by 7 bases; bases with no gene match: 20. Germline-derived CDR1 and CDR2 are LGHDT and YNNKEL (reference sequence). The CDR3 is 18 residues long. The CDR3 region is CASTPTEPTGTATYEQYF. The DNA of the CDR3 is TGTGCCAGCACCCCAACCGAGCCGACCGGGACAGCCACCTACGAGCAGTACTTC.

V is TRBV3-1 (or the pseudogene TRBV3-2) and J is TRBJ1-1, with a possible D match to TRBD1 (6 bases). Trimming took off 5 bases at V and 7 bases at J, with 11 bases between the two ends. This CDR3 has 12 amino acids. CDR1 is LGHDT and CDR2 is YNNKEL in the germline V gene (reference sequence). CDR3 nucleotides: TGTGCCAGCAGCAAAACAGGGTTTGAAGCTTTCTTT. This sequence encodes CASSKTGFEAFF.

This sequence joins TRBV11-2 and TRBJ2-2; maybe TRBD2 (5 bases). CDR3 size: 16 residues. The V end was cut by 5 bases, the J end by 4 bases, with 17 bases between. Germline CDR1 SGHAT, CDR2 FQNNGV. The CDR3 region has the DNA TGTGCCAGCAGCAATAGCGAGGAGGATAGCACCGGGGAGCTGTTTTTT. Its protein product is CASSNSEEDSTGELFF.

This clone occurred a few times. The V gene is TRBV7-9, the J gene TRBJ2-7; D perhaps matches TRBD1 (6 bases). V was shortened by 3 bases and J by 3 bases, with 12 bases between the two germline ends. There are 14 residues in the CDR3. Germline V lookup: CDR1 SEHNR, CDR2 FQNEAQ (reference sequence). CDR3 bases: TGTGCCAGCAGCTTCACAGGGACCGGCTACGAGCAGTACTTC. The encoded protein is CASSFTGTGYEQYF.

This clone was observed a single time. The chain employs TRBV6-5 and TRBJ1-4; D is possibly TRBD1 (6 bases). The CDR3 is 16 residues long. Germline V gene lookup returns CDR1 MNHEY and CDR2 SVGAGI. Between the trimmed V and J ends, which lost 0 bases and 5 bases, there was a span of 13 bases. The CDR3 sequence: CASSYSKTGGNEKLFF. Written as DNA, the CDR3 is TGTGCCAGCAGTTACTCGAAGACAGGAGGAAATGAAAAACTGTTTTTT.

V gene TRBV5-4 combines with J gene TRBJ1-4; perhaps TRBD1 as D (6 bases). The CDR3 consists of 14 residues. CDR1 and CDR2 from the germline V gene are SGHNT and YYREEE (reference sequence). Trimming shortened V by 4 bases and J by 7 bases, and 14 bases separated the two germline ends. CDR3 loop: CASSDDRWSEKLFF. DNA for the CDR3: TGTGCCAGCAGCGACGACAGGTGGAGTGAAAAACTGTTTTTT.

This clone was observed a few times. The genes are TRBV4-1 and TRBJ2-7; TRBD2 might be the D (5 bases). Germline CDR1 reads MGHRA; CDR2 reads YSYEKL. The V end was cut by 1 base, the J end by 0 bases, with 19 bases between. The length of the CDR3 is 18 residues. CDR3 sequence (DNA): TGCGCCAGCAGCCAAGCAATGCCTAGGAGCGGCAGCTCCTACGAGCAGTACTTC. Translating gives CASSQAMPRSGSSYEQYF.

This clone was found a few times. The J gene is TRBJ1-6, the V gene TRBV18; no definite D call. V lost 3 bases to trimming and J lost 12 bases, with 12 bases between them. CDR1 KGHSH and CDR2 LQKENI come from the germline V gene. This CDR3 spans 13 amino acids. Written as DNA, the CDR3 is TGTGCCAGCTCACCCGGGTCGCGCAGACCCCTCCACTTT. Amino acid sequence: CASSPGSRRPLHF.